This T cell receptor (beta chain) appears in the sequencing data of a study of blood T cells in healthy people across ages. Concerning this clonotype itself: Relative to the germline gene, one junction end is altered; a read error may explain this.

A second about 7 to 12 cycle PCR used barcoded and J-beta primers. TCRdb recomputed calls from the 5' RACE reads with MiXCR, one row per CDR3 protein. Among approximately 800,000 distinct CDR3 sequences listed, around 25% were seen once. The CDR3 length is 14 residues. Per germline, CDR1 SGHTA and CDR2 FQGTGA. These data were likewise used in another study, on T cells of mothers and their children. This second report adds: Second-PCR amplification with M1S added sample barcodes and 2-4 random nucleotides.

The source material was blood. The V and J genes are TRBV7-3 and TRBJ2-5, with D possibly being TRBD1 (5 bases). The TCR was taken from a boy aged 5 to 17 in good health. The CDR3 region is CASSSLSGPYEQHF. The CDR3 region has the DNA TGTGCCAGCAGCTCACTCTCAGGGCCCTACGAACAGCACTTC.